This T cell receptor beta chain was retrieved from a study of cytomegalovirus exposure and HLA in healthy donors. Overall study: Membership in the Caucasian-associated ancestry cluster was found for about four fifths of nearly 400 genotyped donors.

For this clone: What it binds is unknown.

13 Jbeta primers and 60 Vbeta primers were used for the PCR. The table came from immunoSEQ multiplex PCR; TCRdb's copy has only in-frame clones and leaves some out. The sample consists of some 190,000 clones, approximately 80% of them appearing once. Study results and limitations: Association of 15,000 to 20,000 TCR beta sequences with HLA alleles was found at 0.05 false discovery rate in a later analysis. TCR beta V- and J-gene trimming, according to a later analysis, was linked to a missense DCLRE1C variant.

The CDR3 spans 18 residues. V lost 1 base, J lost 6 bases, and 14 bases stayed unmatched. From germline, CDR1 is SGHNT and CDR2 YYREEE (reference sequence). This clonotype was obtained from a woman aged 30 to 39 in good health and CMV-seropositive. V gene TRBV5-4 combines with J gene TRBJ2-2; 8 nucleotides line up with TRBD1. The specimen was PBMCs. The CDR3 loop is CASSLTLRQGSRAGELFF. The CDR3 DNA reads as TGTGCCAGCAGCTTGACATTAAGACAGGGGAGTAGAGCCGGGGAGCTGTTTTTT.